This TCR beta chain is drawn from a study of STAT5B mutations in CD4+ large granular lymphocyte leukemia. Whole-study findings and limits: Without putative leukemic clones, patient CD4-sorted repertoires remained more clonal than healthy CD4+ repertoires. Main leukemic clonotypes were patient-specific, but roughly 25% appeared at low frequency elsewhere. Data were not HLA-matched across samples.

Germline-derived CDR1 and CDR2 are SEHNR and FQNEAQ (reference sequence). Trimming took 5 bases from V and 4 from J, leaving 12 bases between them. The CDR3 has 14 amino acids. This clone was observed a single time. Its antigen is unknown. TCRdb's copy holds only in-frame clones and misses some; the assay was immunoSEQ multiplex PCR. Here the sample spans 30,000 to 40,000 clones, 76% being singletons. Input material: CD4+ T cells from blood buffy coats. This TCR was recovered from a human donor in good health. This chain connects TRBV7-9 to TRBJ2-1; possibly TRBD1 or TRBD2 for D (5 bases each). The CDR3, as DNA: TGTGCCAGCAGCCTCGTGGGACGGTACAATGAGCAGTTCTTC. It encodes CASSLVGRYNEQFF.